These T cell receptor beta chains were read from a single sample in a study of cytomegalovirus exposure and HLA in healthy donors. Assay used: immunoSEQ multiplex PCR; TCRdb lists only in-frame clones, some missing. The sample lists just over 150,000 clones; about 85% were seen once. The sample comprised PBMCs. The origin of the receptors is a male donor in good health and CMV-seropositive. The conserved cysteine and the conserved F or W are not part of the CDR3 here. D genes are given only for firm matches.

TRBD1 TRBJ2-6 15 TRBV4-2 ASSRLTGGSGANVLT
. TRBJ1-6 13 TRBV27 ASSPATGGNSPLH
. TRBJ2-1 11 TRBV7-9 ASSLVAANEQF
. TRBJ2-7 13 TRBV28 ASSPPPTGEGEQY
. TRBJ1-1 12 TRBV7-9 ASSSIAGDTEAF
TRBD1 TRBJ1-2 12 TRBV27 ASGALDRGYGYT
. TRBJ2-7 9 TRBV7-2 ASSLSYEQY
TRBD2 TRBJ2-4 14 TRBV9 ASSDRLAGGKNIQY
. TRBJ1-1 16 TRBV7-8 ASSHNLQGKGRNTEAF
TRBD2 TRBJ2-2 15 TRBV14 ASSTLGTSANTGELF
. TRBJ1-6 11 TRBV6-6 ASVDSHNSPLH